Listed here are 32 T cell receptor beta chains from one sample, sequenced in a study of shared clonotypes between healthy human individuals (dated by TCRdb to 2018 to 2020). Library preparation was by the immunoSEQ multiplex PCR assay. TCRdb re-hosts the immuneACCESS table, in-frame sequences only. Its copies lack some clones; in the studies checked, an unresolved V gene accounts for under half of them, and the cause for the rest is not known. Here the sample has 1.4 million to 1.5 million clones; about 96% occur a single time. Clones ranked in the top ten supply about 1.2% of the sample. Sequencing used naive CD4+ T cells sorted from blood. This specimen's cell subset or site label, per the study, means: CD45RA+ positively selected. These receptors were collected from a man aged 30 to 45 in good health.

On this clone: The same CDR3 arises from other DNA sequences in this sample as well. This chain connects TRBV20-1 to TRBJ1-2, with 9 bases identical to TRBD1. The germline V gene has CDR1 DFQATT and CDR2 SNEGSKA (reference sequence). J was trimmed by 6 bases and V by 6 bases; bases with no gene match: 2. The CDR3 runs 11 residues. CDR3 nucleotides: TGCAGTGCGAGGACAGGGGATGGCTACACCTTC. This sequence encodes CSARTGDGYTF.

The chain combines TRBV7-9 with TRBJ1-1; D gene uncertain. The germline CDR1 and CDR2 sequences are SEHNR and FQNEAQ (reference sequence). Deletions cut 11 bases from V and 1 base from J, with 11 bases between. This CDR3 has 12 residues. CDR3 DNA: TGTGCCTTAGCTTGGGGGAACACTGAAGCTTTCTTT. As protein: CALAWGNTEAFF. Drawing the rest from reference TRBV7-9 and TRBJ1-1, the complete variable domain is DTGVSQNPRHKITKRGQNVTFRCDPISEHNRLYWYRQTLGQGPEFLTYFQNEAQLEKSRLLSDRFSAERPKGSFSTLEIQRTEQGDSAMYLCALAWGNTEAFFGQGTRLTVV.

The genes are TRBV7-8 and TRBJ2-7; TRBD2 matches 15 bases. Losses at the gene ends were 2 bases for V and 2 bases for J; bases not matched to a gene: 1. This CDR3 has 16 residues. Germline loops: CDR1 SGHVS, CDR2 FQNEAQ. The CDR3 DNA reads as TGTGCCAGCAGCTTACGGACTAGCGGGAGGGCCTACGAGCAGTACTTC. It specifies CASSLRTSGRAYEQYF.

The chain links TRBV25-1 to TRBJ2-1; D possibly corresponds to TRBD2 (6 bases). With 6 bases removed from V and 6 bases from J, the gap between germline ends came to 12 bases. This CDR3 has 13 residues. Germline-derived CDR1 and CDR2 are MGHDK and SYGVNS. CDR3 nucleotide sequence: TGTGCCAGCAGATTACGGGACTCCAATGAGCAGTTCTTC. Its translation: CASRLRDSNEQFF.

The gene calls are TRBV6-6 and TRBJ2-1, with TRBD2 identical over 11 bases. V lost 2 bases to trimming and J lost 5 bases; unmatched junction nucleotides: 2. Looked up from germline, CDR1 is MNHNY and CDR2 is SVGAGI (reference sequence). CDR3 length: 15 residues. The CDR3 protein is CASSYGTSGDNEQFF. CDR3 in DNA: TGTGCCAGCAGTTACGGGACTAGCGGTGACAATGAGCAGTTCTTC.

This rearrangement joins TRBV29-1 to TRBJ1-1; D gene unclear. In germline, CDR1 is SQVTM, CDR2 ANQGSEA. Trimming removed 4 bases from V and 3 bases from J, with 12 bases in between. The CDR3 runs 13 residues. For the CDR3, the DNA is TGCAGCGTTGTGCGCAGCTTTCACACTGAAGCTTTCTTT. Translating gives CSVVRSFHTEAFF.

The V call is TRBV29-1, the J call TRBJ2-3; tentative D call: TRBD1 (6 bases). The CDR3 consists of 13 residues. Germline values: CDR1 SQVTM, CDR2 ANQGSEA. V was cut by 7 bases and J by 4 bases, with 15 bases left in between. The CDR3 DNA is TGCAGCGCTCGGACAGCTGGAGCAGATACGCAGTATTTT. It is translated as CSARTAGADTQYF.

The J gene is TRBJ1-1, the V gene TRBV19, with D possibly matching TRBD1 (6 bases). The germline V gene encodes CDR1 LNHDA and CDR2 SQIVND (reference sequence). Trimming pared 6 bases from V and 1 base from J, leaving 12 bases between. The CDR3 extends over 14 amino acids. In nucleotides, the CDR3 is TGTGCCAGTAGCAACCGGGACAAGAACACTGAAGCTTTCTTT. Protein sequence: CASSNRDKNTEAFF.

The chain links TRBV19 to TRBJ1-4, with D unresolved. The CDR3 spans 13 residues. Germline CDR1 LNHDA, CDR2 SQIVND (reference sequence). V lost 1 base, J lost 3 bases, and 3 bases lay in between. CDR3 sequence: CASSIVANEKLFF. In DNA, the CDR3 is TGTGCCAGTAGTATAGTCGCTAATGAAAAACTGTTTTTT.

The chain recombines TRBV7-9 with TRBJ2-1; 12 bases match TRBD2. Germline loops: CDR1 SEHNR, CDR2 FQNEAQ (reference sequence). The CDR3 sequence is 16 residues long. With V trimmed by 5 bases and J by 3 bases, 5 bases remained unmatched. In DNA, the CDR3 is TGTGCCAGCAGCAAAAGACTAGCGGGAGTCTACAATGAGCAGTTCTTC. This gives the protein CASSKRLAGVYNEQFF.

The V call is TRBV9, the J call TRBJ2-2; 9 bases map to TRBD2. Germline lookup yields CDR1 SGDLS and CDR2 YYNGEE. The trim removed 6 bases at V and 4 bases at J, leaving 7 bases unmatched. The CDR3 length is 15 residues. The CDR3 is CASTPSGIGTGELFF. CDR3 coding DNA: TGTGCCAGCACGCCTAGCGGGATAGGCACCGGGGAGCTGTTTTTT.

The rearrangement links TRBV28 to TRBJ2-3; D uncertain. Germline CDR1 is MDHEN and CDR2 is SYDVKM. Between the trimmed V and J ends, which lost 8 bases and 3 bases, there was a span of 12 bases. CDR3 length: 13 residues. CDR3 in amino acids: CASGRWATDTQYF. The CDR3, as DNA: TGTGCCAGCGGGCGGTGGGCGACAGATACGCAGTATTTT.

The chain joins TRBV5-5 to TRBJ1-5, with D tentatively TRBD1 (6 bases). The CDR3 spans 13 residues. Germline assignment: CDR1 SGHKS and CDR2 YYEKEE (reference sequence). Trimming removed 3 bases at V and 7 bases at J, with 11 bases between. CDR3 in DNA: TGTGCCAGCAGCTCACAGGGATTCCAGCCCCAGCATTTT. Translation gives CASSSQGFQPQHF.

The chain couples TRBV7-2 to TRBJ1-5; D might be TRBD1 (6 bases). The CDR3 runs 15 residues. The germline V gene has CDR1 SGHTA and CDR2 FQGNSA. V was clipped by 4 bases and J by 2 bases, with 12 bases between them. The CDR3, as DNA: TGTGCCAGCAGCTCGGGGGCAGGGCGCAATCAGCCCCAGCATTTT. As protein: CASSSGAGRNQPQHF.

The chain carries TRBV7-2 and TRBJ2-2; D ambiguous. Per germline, CDR1 SGHTA and CDR2 FQGNSA. The ends were cut back, 4 bases at V and 1 base at J, with 13 bases in the middle. This CDR3 spans 16 amino acids. CDR3 sequence reads: CASSSTRVWNTGELFF. The CDR3, as DNA: TGTGCCAGCAGCTCGACCCGGGTTTGGAACACCGGGGAGCTGTTTTTT.

The chain couples TRBV14 to TRBJ1-3, with D possibly TRBD1 on 5 matching bases. V was shortened by 4 bases and J by 5 bases, with 18 bases between the two germline ends. This CDR3 has 16 amino acids. CDR1 SGHDN and CDR2 FVKESK come from the germline V gene. CDR3 coding DNA: TGTGCCAGCAGCCTTCTGGGCAGGGTAATAAGAAACACCATATATTTT. Translated: CASSLLGRVIRNTIYF.

A note on this clone: Other DNA sequences in this specimen translate into the identical CDR3. The chain combines TRBV18 with TRBJ2-3, with D hard to call. Germline CDR1 KGHSH, CDR2 LQKENI. The CDR3 consists of 12 residues. V lost 5 bases, J lost 0 bases, and 3 bases lay in between. CDR3 region: CASSYSTDTQYF. The CDR3 nucleotides read TGTGCCAGCTCATACAGCACAGATACGCAGTATTTT.

Only one count was recorded for this clone. The V gene is TRBV29-1, the J gene TRBJ2-7; D is possibly TRBD1 (5 bases). Germline V CDR1 and CDR2: SQVTM, ANQGSEA. The CDR3 runs to 12 residues. Trimming removed 2 bases at V and 3 bases at J, with 8 bases between. The CDR3 is CSVEQRGYEQYF. CDR3 coding DNA: TGCAGCGTTGAACAAAGGGGCTACGAGCAGTACTTC.

This chain connects TRBV29-1 to TRBJ1-2; D unresolved. CDR3 size: 9 residues. CDR1 SQVTM and CDR2 ANQGSEA come from the germline V gene. With 7 bases removed from V and 8 bases from J, the gap between germline ends came to 8 bases. The CDR3 spells CSAVQGYTF. CDR3 nucleotide sequence: TGCAGCGCGGTCCAGGGCTACACCTTC.

This sequence joins TRBV10-3 and TRBJ2-5; weak D call: TRBD2 (5 bases). CDR1 ENHRY and CDR2 SYGVKD come from the germline V gene. This CDR3 has 14 residues. The ends were cut back, 5 bases at V and 3 bases at J, with 13 bases in the middle. CDR3 nucleotides: TGTGCCATCAGTAGGGCCCCCGGGAAAGAGACCCAGTACTTC. Protein: CAISRAPGKETQYF.

V usage is TRBV28 and J usage is TRBJ1-5, with TRBD1 matching over 9 bases. V gave up 6 bases and J gave up 4 bases; unmatched junction bases: 7. Germline loops: CDR1 MDHEN, CDR2 SYDVKM. The CDR3 is 15 residues long. The CDR3 protein is CASRSQGAGNQPQHF. In DNA form, the CDR3 reads TGTGCCAGCAGGTCACAGGGGGCGGGAAATCAGCCCCAGCATTTT.

The J gene is TRBJ2-2, the V gene TRBV6-5, with a tentative D call TRBD1 (5 bases). V was clipped by 2 bases and J by 1 base, with 11 bases between them. Germline V gene sequence: CDR1 MNHEY, CDR2 SVGAGI. The CDR3 loop spans 16 amino acids. In DNA form, the CDR3 reads TGTGCCAGCAGTTACGACAGACCTTTGAACACCGGGGAGCTGTTTTTT. Its translation is CASSYDRPLNTGELFF.

V usage is TRBV7-9 and J usage is TRBJ2-3, with D perhaps matching TRBD1 or TRBD2 (5 bases each). The length of the CDR3 is 18 residues. Germline V gene data show CDR1 as SEHNR and CDR2 as FQNEAQ (reference sequence). V lost 1 base and J 1 base, leaving 18 bases between the germline ends. The CDR3 sequence: CASSLVKGRGSRTDTQYF. Here the CDR3 DNA reads TGTGCCAGCAGCTTAGTTAAGGGTCGGGGCAGTCGCACAGATACGCAGTATTTT.

This clone is a singleton in its sample. The rearrangement joins TRBV5-4 to TRBJ2-1; D is perhaps TRBD2 (5 bases). The CDR3 is 14 residues long. The V end was cut by 4 bases, the J end by 0 bases, with 8 bases between. Germline CDR1 and CDR2: SGHNT and YYREEE (reference sequence). CDR3: CASSETSSYNEQFF. The CDR3 DNA reads TGTGCCAGCAGCGAAACTAGCTCCTACAATGAGCAGTTCTTC.

This clone appeared a few times. The rearrangement uses TRBV28 and TRBJ1-4, with D possibly matching TRBD1 (6 bases). The ends were cut back, 6 bases at V and 10 bases at J, with 15 bases in the middle. CDR1 and CDR2 (germline): MDHEN, SYDVKM. The CDR3 is 13 residues long. CDR3 DNA: TGTGCCAGCAGACCCACAGGGCTTGGAAAACTGTTTTTT. This encodes CASRPTGLGKLFF. Filled out from reference TRBV28 and TRBJ1-4, the complete variable domain reads DVKVTQSSRYLVKRTGEKVFLECVQDMDHENMFWYRQDPGLGLRLIYFSYDVKMKEKGDIPEGYSVSREKKERFSLILESASTNQTSMYLCASRPTGLGKLFFGSGTQLSVL.

The count of this clone is one. This chain links TRBV29-1 with TRBJ2-5; 7 bases match TRBD2. Germline CDR1 reads SQVTM; CDR2 reads ANQGSEA. Trimming took 6 bases from V and 5 from J; bases not matched to a gene: 15. The length of the CDR3 is 15 residues. CDR3 amino acids: CSVRPGRIARETQYF. The CDR3 nucleotides read TGCAGCGTGAGGCCCGGGAGGATCGCCCGGGAGACCCAGTACTTC.

In DNA form, the CDR3 reads TGTGCCAGCAGCTTAAAGGAGGGAGCTTTCTTT. Encoded protein: CASSLKEGAFF. The V gene is TRBV7-9, the J gene TRBJ1-1; D remains unclear. The V gene's germline CDR1 is SEHNR and CDR2 FQNEAQ (reference sequence). V lost 2 bases to trimming and J lost 10 bases, with 8 bases between them. This CDR3 region has 11 residues.

The chain links TRBV6-1 to TRBJ2-7; the match to TRBD1 covers 7 bases. CDR3 length: 14 residues. With V trimmed by 10 bases and J by 3 bases, 12 bases remained unmatched. Germline V CDR1 and CDR2: MNHNS, SASEGT. The CDR3 DNA reads as TGTGCCACTCTAACCGGGACAGCGATCTACGAGCAGTACTTC. Translation: CATLTGTAIYEQYF.

The rearrangement joins TRBV5-1 to TRBJ2-5; 12 nucleotides line up with TRBD2. V shed 5 bases, J shed 5 bases, and the junction held 7 bases outside the gene matches. The CDR3 totals 15 residues. Germline-derived CDR1 and CDR2 are SGHRS and YFSETQ. The CDR3 nucleotides read TGCGCCAGCAGTGCTAGCGGGAGGGCCGGGGAGACCCAGTACTTC. This sequence encodes CASSASGRAGETQYF.

This clone was recorded a few times. This specimen includes other DNA sequences encoding the same CDR3. The chain carries TRBV7-9 and TRBJ2-3, with D unclear. The CDR3 sequence is 13 residues long. V gave up 0 bases and J gave up 0 bases, with 1 base separating them. Germline assignment: CDR1 SEHNR and CDR2 FQNEAQ (reference sequence). CDR3 DNA: TGTGCCAGCAGCTTAGCTAGCACAGATACGCAGTATTTT. As protein: CASSLASTDTQYF.

The V and J genes are TRBV2 and TRBJ2-5, with 9 bases matching TRBD1. Trimming removed 8 bases from V and 3 bases from J; junction bases left unmatched: 7. This CDR3 is 14 amino acids long. CDR1 and CDR2 (germline): SNHLY, FYNNEI. The CDR3 loop reads CASEGQGHKETQYF. The CDR3, as DNA: TGTGCCAGCGAGGGACAGGGTCATAAAGAGACCCAGTACTTC. Full variable domain (missing parts from reference TRBV2 and TRBJ2-5): EPEVTQTPSHQVTQMGQEVILRCVPISNHLYFYWYRQILGQKVEFLVSFYNNEISEKSEIFDDQFSVERPDGSNFTLKIRSTKLEDSAMYFCASEGQGHKETQYFGPGTRLLVL.

The chain joins TRBV29-1 to TRBJ2-6; 7 bases are shared with TRBD2. With 4 bases clipped from V and 0 bases from J, the junction kept 6 bases outside the gene matches. CDR1 and CDR2 from the germline V gene are SQVTM and ANQGSEA. The CDR3 totals 16 residues. In DNA form, the CDR3 reads TGCAGCGTTGGATGGGGGGGAAGCTCTGGGGCCAACGTCCTGACTTTC. Translating it yields CSVGWGGSSGANVLTF. The full variable domain, completed using reference TRBV29-1 and TRBJ2-6, is SAVISQKPSRDICQRGTSLTIQCQVDSQVTMMFWYRQQPGQSLTLIATANQGSEATYESGFVIDKFPISRPNLTFSTLTVSNMSPEDSSIYLCSVGWGGSSGANVLTFGAGSRLTVL.